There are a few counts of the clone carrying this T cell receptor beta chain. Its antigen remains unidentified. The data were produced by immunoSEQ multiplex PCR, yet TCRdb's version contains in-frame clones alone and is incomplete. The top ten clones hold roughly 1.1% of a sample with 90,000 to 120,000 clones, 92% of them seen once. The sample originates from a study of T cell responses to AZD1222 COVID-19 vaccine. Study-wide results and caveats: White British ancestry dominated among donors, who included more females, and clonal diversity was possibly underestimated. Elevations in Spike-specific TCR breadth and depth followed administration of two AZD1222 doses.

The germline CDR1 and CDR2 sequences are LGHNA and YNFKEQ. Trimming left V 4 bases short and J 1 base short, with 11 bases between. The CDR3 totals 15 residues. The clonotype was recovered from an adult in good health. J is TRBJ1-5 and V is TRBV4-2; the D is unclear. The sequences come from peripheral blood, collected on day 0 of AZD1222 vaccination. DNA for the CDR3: TGTGCCAGCAGCCGACTGGGTCAAAGCAATCAGCCCCAGCATTTT. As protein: CASSRLGQSNQPQHF.